This TCR beta chain comes out of a study of blood T cell repertoires in COVID-19. The wider study: Acute and convalescent COVID-19 specimens originated in the United States, Italy and Spain. In each case, the material was cDNA or gDNA derived from T cells, B-cell-depleted T cells, or PBMCs.

Deletions cut 7 bases from V and 7 bases from J, with 12 bases between. The CDR3 totals 12 residues. The V gene's germline CDR1 is SNHLY and CDR2 FYNNEI. Methods used by the authors: Cell counts per sample came from amplifying reference gene primers. Clones were sequenced by immunoSEQ multiplex PCR, and TCRdb holds only the in-frame ones, with some missing. Clonal size and the V and J genes are those of that table, whereas D and trimming came from the DNA. This sample has under 50,000 clones, with approximately 88% found just once. The chain joins TRBV2 to TRBJ2-3; the D gene is possibly TRBD1 (5 bases). The clonotype was recovered from a human donor in a cohort sampled during active COVID-19. Sequencing was performed on peripheral blood. As DNA, the CDR3 is TGTGCCAGCACCCCTCAGGGCAATACGCAGTATTTT. Its protein product is CASTPQGNTQYF.